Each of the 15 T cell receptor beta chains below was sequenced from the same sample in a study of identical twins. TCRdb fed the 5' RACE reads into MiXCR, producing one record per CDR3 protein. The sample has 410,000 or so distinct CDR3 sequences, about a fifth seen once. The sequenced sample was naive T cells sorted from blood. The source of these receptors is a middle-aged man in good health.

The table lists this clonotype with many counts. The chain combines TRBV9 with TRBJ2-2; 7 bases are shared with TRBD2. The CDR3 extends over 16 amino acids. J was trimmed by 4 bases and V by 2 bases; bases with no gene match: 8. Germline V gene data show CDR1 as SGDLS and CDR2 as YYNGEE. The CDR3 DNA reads TGTGCCAGCAGCGTGTCCGGGGGGATCGGCACCGGGGAGCTGTTTTTT. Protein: CASSVSGGIGTGELFF.

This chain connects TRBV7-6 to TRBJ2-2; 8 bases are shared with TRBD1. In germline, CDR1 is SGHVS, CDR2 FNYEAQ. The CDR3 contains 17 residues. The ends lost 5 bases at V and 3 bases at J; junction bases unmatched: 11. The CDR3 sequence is CASSLTRDRSYTGELFF. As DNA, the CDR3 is TGTGCCAGCAGCCTAACTCGGGACAGGAGTTACACCGGGGAGCTGTTTTTT.

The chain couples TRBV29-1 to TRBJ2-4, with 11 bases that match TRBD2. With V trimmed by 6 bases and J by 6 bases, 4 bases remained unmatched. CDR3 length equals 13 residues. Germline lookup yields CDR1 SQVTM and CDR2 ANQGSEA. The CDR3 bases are TGCAGCGTAGTAGCGGGAGGGACAAACATTCAGTACTTC. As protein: CSVVAGGTNIQYF. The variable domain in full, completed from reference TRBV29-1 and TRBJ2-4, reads SAVISQKPSRDICQRGTSLTIQCQVDSQVTMMFWYRQQPGQSLTLIATANQGSEATYESGFVIDKFPISRPNLTFSTLTVSNMSPEDSSIYLCSVVAGGTNIQYFGAGTRLSVL.

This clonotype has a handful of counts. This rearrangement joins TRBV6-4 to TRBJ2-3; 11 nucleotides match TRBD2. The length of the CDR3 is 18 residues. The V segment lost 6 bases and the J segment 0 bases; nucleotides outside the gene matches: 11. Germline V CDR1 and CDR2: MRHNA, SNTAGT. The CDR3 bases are TGTGCCAGCAGCAAAACTAGCGGGGGTTGGACTAGCACAGATACGCAGTATTTT. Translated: CASSKTSGGWTSTDTQYF.

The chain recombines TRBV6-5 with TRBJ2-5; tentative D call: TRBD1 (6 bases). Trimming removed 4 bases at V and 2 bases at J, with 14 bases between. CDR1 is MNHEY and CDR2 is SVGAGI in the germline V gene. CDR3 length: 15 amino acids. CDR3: CASSLGMGAQETQYF. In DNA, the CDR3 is TGTGCCAGCAGTTTAGGGATGGGGGCGCAAGAGACCCAGTACTTC.

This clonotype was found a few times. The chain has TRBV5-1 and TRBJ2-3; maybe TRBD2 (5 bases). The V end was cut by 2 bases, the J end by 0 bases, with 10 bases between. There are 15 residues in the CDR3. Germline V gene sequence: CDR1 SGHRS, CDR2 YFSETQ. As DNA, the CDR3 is TGCGCCAGCAGCTTCGGGGTCTCTAGCACAGATACGCAGTATTTT. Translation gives CASSFGVSSTDTQYF.

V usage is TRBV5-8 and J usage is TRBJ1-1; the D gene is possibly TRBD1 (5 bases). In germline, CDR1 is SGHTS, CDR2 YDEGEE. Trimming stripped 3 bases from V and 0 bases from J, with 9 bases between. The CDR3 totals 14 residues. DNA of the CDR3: TGTGCCAGCAGCTGGGAGGGGATGAACACTGAAGCTTTCTTT. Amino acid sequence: CASSWEGMNTEAFF. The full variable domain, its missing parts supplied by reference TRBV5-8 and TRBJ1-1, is EAGVTQSPTHLIKTRGQQATLRCSPISGHTSVYWYQQALGLGLQFLLWYDEGEERNRGNFPPRFSGRQFPNYSSELNVNALELEDSALYLCASSWEGMNTEAFFGQGTRLTVV.

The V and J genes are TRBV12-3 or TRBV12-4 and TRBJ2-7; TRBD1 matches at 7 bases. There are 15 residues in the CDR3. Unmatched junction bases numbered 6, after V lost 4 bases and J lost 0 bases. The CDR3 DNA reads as TGTGCCAGCAGTTCTCGACAGGGAAGCTCCTACGAGCAGTACTTC. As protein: CASSSRQGSSYEQYF.

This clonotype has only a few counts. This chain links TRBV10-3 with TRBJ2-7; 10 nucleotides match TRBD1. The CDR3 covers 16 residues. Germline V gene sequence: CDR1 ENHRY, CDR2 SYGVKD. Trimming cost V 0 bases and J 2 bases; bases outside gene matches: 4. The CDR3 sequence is CAISESGGQGPYEQYF. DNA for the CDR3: TGTGCCATCAGTGAGTCAGGGGGACAGGGGCCCTACGAGCAGTACTTC.

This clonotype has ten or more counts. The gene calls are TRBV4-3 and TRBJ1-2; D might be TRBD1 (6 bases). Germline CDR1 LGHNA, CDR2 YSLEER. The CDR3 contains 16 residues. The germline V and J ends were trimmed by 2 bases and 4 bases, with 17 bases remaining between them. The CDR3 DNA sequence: TGCGCCAGCAGCCAAACTACACTTAAAGGGGGCTATGGCTACACCTTC. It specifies CASSQTTLKGGYGYTF.

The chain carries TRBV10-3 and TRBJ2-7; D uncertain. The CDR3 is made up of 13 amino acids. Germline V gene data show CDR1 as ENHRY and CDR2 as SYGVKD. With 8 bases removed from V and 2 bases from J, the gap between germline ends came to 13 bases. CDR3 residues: CAIRGPKAYEQYF. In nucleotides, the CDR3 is TGTGCCATCCGCGGTCCCAAGGCCTACGAGCAGTACTTC.

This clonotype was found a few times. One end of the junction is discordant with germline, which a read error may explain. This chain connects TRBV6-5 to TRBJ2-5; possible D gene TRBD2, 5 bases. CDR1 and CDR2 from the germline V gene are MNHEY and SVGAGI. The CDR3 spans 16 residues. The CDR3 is CASSYSPLAGEEPQYF. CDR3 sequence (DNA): TGTGCCAGCAGTTACTCCCCTTTAGCCGGGGAAGAGCCCCAGTACTTC.

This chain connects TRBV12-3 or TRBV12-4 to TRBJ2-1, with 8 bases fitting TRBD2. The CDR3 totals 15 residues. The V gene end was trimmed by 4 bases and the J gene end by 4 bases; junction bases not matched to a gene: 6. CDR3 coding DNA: TGTGCCAGCAGTTATCTAGCGGGTCTATACAATGAGCAGTTCTTC. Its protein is CASSYLAGLYNEQFF.

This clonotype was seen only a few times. CDR3 region: CASSLAGGSFTYNEQFF. The CDR3, as DNA: TGTGCCAGCAGCTTAGCAGGCGGGAGTTTTACGTACAATGAGCAGTTCTTC. V and J are TRBV7-8 and TRBJ2-1, with 7 bases matching TRBD2. Per the germline V gene, CDR1 is SGHVS and CDR2 is FQNEAQ. This CDR3 spans 17 amino acids. The ends lost 0 bases at V and 4 bases at J; junction bases unmatched: 9.

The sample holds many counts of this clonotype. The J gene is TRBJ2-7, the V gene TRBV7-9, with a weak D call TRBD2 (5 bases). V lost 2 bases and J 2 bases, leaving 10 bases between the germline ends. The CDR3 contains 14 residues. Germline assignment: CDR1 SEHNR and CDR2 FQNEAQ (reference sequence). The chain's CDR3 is CASSLLSGTYEQYF. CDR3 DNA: TGTGCCAGCAGCTTATTGTCGGGGACCTACGAGCAGTACTTC.